Each of the 21 T cell receptor beta chains below was sequenced from the same sample in a study of T cells in Graves' hyperthyroidism and ophthalmopathy. What was amplified from RNA transcripts were TCR beta CDR3 regions. TCR CDR3 underwent first-round RT-PCR with the HTBI primer set. TCRdb independently ran MiXCR on the multiplex PCR reads; one entry per CDR3 protein. The profile shows under 350,000 distinct CDR3 sequences, about 20% of them singletons. The sample comprised blood. Receptors were obtained from a woman in her forties or fifties with Graves' hyperthyroidism.

J is TRBJ2-5 and V is TRBV5-1; perhaps TRBD1 as D (6 bases). Germline assignment: CDR1 SGHRS and CDR2 YFSETQ. This CDR3 contains 15 residues. The V end lost 4 bases, the J end lost 1 base, and 14 bases lay between the germline ends. CDR3 in amino acids: CASSHRVAPQETQYF. In DNA form, the CDR3 reads TGCGCCAGCAGCCACAGGGTGGCCCCCCAAGAGACCCAGTACTTC.

This clonotype was seen many times. The chain employs TRBV2 and TRBJ2-7; D not certain. This CDR3 is built from 11 residues. Germline values: CDR1 SNHLY, CDR2 FYNNEI. V shed 3 bases and J shed 4 bases, with 4 bases lying between them. Written as DNA, the CDR3 is TGTGCCAGCAGTGAGTGGTACGAGCAGTACGTC. Protein: CASSEWYEQYV.

The chain has TRBV20-1 and TRBJ1-1; D gene unclear. V was clipped by 0 bases and J by 1 base, with 12 bases between them. The CDR3 is 15 residues long. Germline CDR1 is DFQATT and CDR2 is SNEGSKA (reference sequence). CDR3 bases: TGCAGTGCTAGAGATAGCGGGGTTCAGAACACTGAAGCTTTCTTT. This codes for CSARDSGVQNTEAFF.

This clonotype was counted a few times. The rearrangement joins TRBV5-1 to TRBJ2-1, with 9 nucleotides matching TRBD1. The germline V gene encodes CDR1 SGHRS and CDR2 YFSETQ. CDR3 length: 15 amino acids. With 0 bases clipped from V and 8 bases from J, the junction kept 6 bases outside the gene matches. As DNA, the CDR3 is TGCGCCAGCAGCTTGGGGGACAGGGTCAACGATGAGCAGTTCTTC. This translates into CASSLGDRVNDEQFF. Supplemented by reference TRBV5-1 and TRBJ2-1, the full variable domain reads KAGVTQTPRYLIKTRGQQVTLSCSPISGHRSVSWYQQTPGQGLQFLFEYFSETQRNKGNFPGRFSGRQFSNSRSEMNVSTLELGDSALYLCASSLGDRVNDEQFFGPGTRLTVL.

This rearrangement joins TRBV4-1 to TRBJ2-5; 10 bases match TRBD2. The CDR3 totals 16 residues. After removal of 2 bases from V and 5 bases from J, the junction contained 8 bases not matched to a gene. Germline V CDR1 and CDR2: MGHRA, YSYEKL. In nucleotides, the CDR3 is TGCGCCAGCAGCCAACCGAGCGGGGGGGCCTTGGAGACCCAGTACTTC. Amino acid sequence: CASSQPSGGALETQYF.

This clonotype has at least ten counts. The chain carries TRBV2 and TRBJ2-5; D call uncertain. The CDR3 sequence is 16 residues long. V was cut by 5 bases and J by 1 base, with 17 bases left in between. Germline loops: CDR1 SNHLY, CDR2 FYNNEI. The CDR3 region is CASSPSSTVAQETQYF. The CDR3 DNA is TGTGCCAGCAGTCCCAGCTCGACGGTGGCCCAAGAGACCCAGTACTTC.

The chain is built from TRBV27 and TRBJ1-5, with 9 bases that match TRBD1. There are 15 residues in the CDR3. Germline V gene data show CDR1 as MNHEY and CDR2 as SMNVEV (reference sequence). After removal of 5 bases from V and 4 bases from J, the junction contained 6 bases not matched to a gene. The CDR3 region has the DNA TGTGCCAGCAGTCCAACAGGGGGCCCTAATCAGCCCCAGCATTTT. This gives the protein CASSPTGGPNQPQHF.

Ten or more counts support this clonotype. This chain connects TRBV12-3 or TRBV12-4 to TRBJ2-2; weak D call: TRBD1 (5 bases). The CDR3 has 15 amino acids. V was trimmed by 5 bases and J by 5 bases, leaving 15 bases between them. The CDR3 region has the DNA TGTGCCAGCAGTCCTAAGGGGCACGGGACCGGGGAGCTGTTTTTT. Its protein is CASSPKGHGTGELFF.

Note on this clonotype: A read error may explain this, as a much larger clone is one base away. The chain employs TRBV2 and TRBJ1-6; D remains ambiguous. From germline, CDR1 is SNHLY and CDR2 FYNNEI. The CDR3 length is 13 residues. The V end lost 2 bases, the J end lost 10 bases, and 9 bases lay between the germline ends. In nucleotides, the CDR3 is TGTGCCAGCAGTGAACATGGTAACTCACCCCTCCACTTT. This sequence encodes CASSEHGNSPLHF.

This clonotype was counted a few times. The chain's CDR3 is CSASRTGEFSETQYF. The CDR3 DNA sequence: TGCAGTGCTAGCCGGACAGGGGAGTTTTCGGAGACCCAGTACTTC. This chain connects TRBV20-1 to TRBJ2-5; TRBD1 aligns across 9 bases. The CDR3 length is 15 residues. Germline V gene lookup returns CDR1 DFQATT and CDR2 SNEGSKA (reference sequence). V lost 3 bases, J lost 5 bases, and 10 bases stayed unmatched.

The V call is TRBV29-1, the J call TRBJ2-6; 8 bases are shared with TRBD1. The CDR3 has 18 amino acids. V lost 1 base to trimming and J lost 1 base; unmatched junction nucleotides: 9. The germline CDR1 and CDR2 sequences are SQVTM and ANQGSEA. The CDR3 nucleotides are TGCAGCGTTGAAGTCAGGGGGCGCGGTAGGTCTGGGGCCAACGTCCTGACTTTC. This encodes CSVEVRGRGRSGANVLTF.

In this sample, this clonotype turned up a few times. This chain joins TRBV9 and TRBJ2-3; a weak D match, TRBD2 (6 bases). The germline gives CDR1 SGDLS, CDR2 YYNGEE. The CDR3 is made up of 14 amino acids. Trimming cost V 2 bases and J 1 base, with 8 bases left between them. CDR3 sequence (DNA): TGTGCCAGCAGCGTGACTAGTGGCACAGATACGCAGTATTTT. Protein product: CASSVTSGTDTQYF. Full variable domain (outside the CDR3, taken from reference TRBV9 and TRBJ2-3): DSGVTQTPKHLITATGQRVTLRCSPRSGDLSVYWYQQSLDQGLQFLIQYYNGEERAKGNILERFSAQQFPDLHSELNLSSLELGDSALYFCASSVTSGTDTQYFGPGTRLTVL.

This clonotype was seen a single time. The chain uses TRBV30 and TRBJ2-5; 10 nucleotides agree with TRBD2. Germline CDR1 reads GTSNPN; CDR2 reads SVGIG (reference sequence). The CDR3 consists of 13 residues. V lost 3 bases and J lost 5; bases outside the gene matches: 3. The CDR3 DNA reads TGTGCCTGGAGGAGAGCGGGGGGGGAGACCCAGTACTTC. Translated, it gives CAWRRAGGETQYF.

The rearrangement links TRBV5-1 to TRBJ2-1; 10 nucleotides align to TRBD2. V shed 7 bases, J shed 10 bases, and the junction held 11 bases outside the gene matches. The CDR3 runs 14 residues. Looked up from germline, CDR1 is SGHRS and CDR2 is YFSETQ. The CDR3 region has the DNA TGCGCCAGCCGTCTAGCTAGCGGGAGAGAGGAGCAGTTCTTC. It yields the protein CASRLASGREEQFF.

This clonotype was counted between two and nine times. This sequence joins TRBV20-1 and TRBJ2-3; possible D gene TRBD2, 6 bases. V was trimmed by 5 bases and J by 2 bases, leaving 17 bases between them. Germline lookup yields CDR1 DFQATT and CDR2 SNEGSKA (reference sequence). The CDR3 runs 15 residues. The CDR3 nucleotides read TGCAGTGCTCCTAAGGGCCAGGACTACACAGATACGCAGTATTTT. Translation gives CSAPKGQDYTDTQYF.

This clonotype was found many times. The chain uses TRBV5-1 and TRBJ1-4; D is possibly TRBD1 (5 bases). This CDR3 is 16 amino acids long. V was cut by 4 bases and J by 5 bases, with 18 bases left in between. Germline CDR1 and CDR2: SGHRS and YFSETQ. Here the CDR3 DNA reads TGCGCCAGCAGCGTGGGCCCTCCGGGACGGAATGAAAAACTGTTTTTT. This sequence encodes CASSVGPPGRNEKLFF.

The chain has TRBV9 and TRBJ2-3, with D possibly matching TRBD2 (6 bases). Looked up from germline, CDR1 is SGDLS and CDR2 is YYNGEE. Trimming left V 0 bases short and J 0 bases short, with 11 bases between. This CDR3 contains 16 residues. CDR3 region: CASSVVAGISTDTQYF. CDR3 nucleotide sequence: TGTGCCAGCAGCGTAGTGGCGGGGATTAGCACAGATACGCAGTATTTT.

This clonotype was detected ten times or more. The chain carries TRBV5-1 and TRBJ2-2; D gene ambiguous. The V and J ends lost 4 bases and 2 bases respectively, with 12 bases between them. The CDR3 totals 15 residues. Germline V gene lookup returns CDR1 SGHRS and CDR2 YFSETQ. This CDR3 reads CASSLAEVNTGELFF. The CDR3 DNA follows: TGCGCCAGCAGCCTGGCGGAAGTCAACACCGGGGAGCTGTTTTTT.

This clonotype has a handful of counts. The rearrangement links TRBV18 to TRBJ1-1, with 7 positions matching TRBD1. The CDR3 sequence is 15 residues long. Germline V gene sequence: CDR1 KGHSH, CDR2 LQKENI. The V segment lost 5 bases and the J segment 0 bases; nucleotides outside the gene matches: 6. The CDR3 reads CASSNNRGVNTEAFF. The CDR3 bases are TGTGCCAGCTCAAATAACAGGGGCGTGAACACTGAAGCTTTCTTT.

The chain joins TRBV19 to TRBJ1-5, with a possible D match to TRBD1 (6 bases). This CDR3 comprises 16 residues. Germline CDR1 is LNHDA and CDR2 is SQIVND (reference sequence). Trimming shortened V by 5 bases and J by 9 bases, and 23 bases separated the two germline ends. CDR3 DNA sequence: TGTGCCAGTAGTCCTCGGGGGCAGGGACTCAGCGTGCCCCAGCATTTT. It specifies CASSPRGQGLSVPQHF.

On this clonotype: A read error is possible here, since a much larger clone lies one base away. The CDR3 here is CASSSSGSGNEQFF. In DNA form, the CDR3 reads TGTGCCAGCAGCTCTTCAGGGTCGGGCAATGAGCAGTTCTTC. This chain links TRBV7-3 with TRBJ2-1; D may be TRBD1 (5 bases). CDR3 length: 14 amino acids. CDR1 and CDR2 (germline): SGHTA, FQGTGA. The V and J ends lost 4 bases and 6 bases respectively, with 13 bases between them.